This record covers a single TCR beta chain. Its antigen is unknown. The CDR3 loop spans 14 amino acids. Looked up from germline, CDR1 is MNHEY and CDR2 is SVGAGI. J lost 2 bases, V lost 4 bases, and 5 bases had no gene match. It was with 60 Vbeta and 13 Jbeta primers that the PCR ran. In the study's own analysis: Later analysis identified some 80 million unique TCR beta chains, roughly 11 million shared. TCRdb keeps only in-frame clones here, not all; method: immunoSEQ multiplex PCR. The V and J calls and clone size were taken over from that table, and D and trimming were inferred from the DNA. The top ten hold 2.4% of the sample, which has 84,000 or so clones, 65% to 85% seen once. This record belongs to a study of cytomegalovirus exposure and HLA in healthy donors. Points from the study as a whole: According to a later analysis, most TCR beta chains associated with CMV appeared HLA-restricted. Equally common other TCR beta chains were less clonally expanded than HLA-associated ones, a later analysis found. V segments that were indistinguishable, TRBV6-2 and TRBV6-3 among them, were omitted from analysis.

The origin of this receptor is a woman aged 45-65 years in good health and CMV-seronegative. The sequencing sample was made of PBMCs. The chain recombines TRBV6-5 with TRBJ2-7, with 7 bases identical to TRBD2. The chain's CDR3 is CASSSASGPYEQYF. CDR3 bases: TGTGCCAGCAGTTCAGCTAGCGGACCCTACGAGCAGTACTTC.